These 13 T cell receptor beta chains were sequenced from one sample in a study of T cells in Graves' hyperthyroidism and ophthalmopathy. TCR beta CDR3 regions were amplified from RNA. The TCR CDR3 was amplified in a first-round RT-PCR using the HTBI primer set. TCRdb re-derived calls from the multiplex PCR reads in MiXCR, one entry per CDR3 protein. This sample yields 100,000 to 130,000 distinct CDR3 sequences, of which 16% are seen a single time; about 44% belongs to the top ten. Sequenced sample: blood. The receptors come from a woman between 45 and 60 years old with Graves' hyperthyroidism.

This clonotype occurred many times. This chain uses TRBV20-1 with TRBJ2-1, with 12 bases identical to TRBD2. This CDR3 is 17 amino acids long. CDR1 and CDR2 from the germline V gene are DFQATT and SNEGSKA (reference sequence). Trimming removed 0 bases from V and 5 bases from J; junction bases left unmatched: 8. CDR3 sequence (DNA): TGCAGTGCTAGAGATCCCCAGGCTAGCGGGAGGGACAATGAGCAGTTCTTC. It yields the protein CSARDPQASGRDNEQFF.

This clonotype was seen repeatedly, ten times or more. The chain employs TRBV2 and TRBJ1-5, with no clear D. V shed 10 bases and J shed 0 bases, with 10 bases lying between them. Germline CDR1 is SNHLY and CDR2 is FYNNEI. The CDR3 spans 13 residues. DNA of the CDR3: TGTGCCACGTCACAGAATAGCAATCAGCCCCAGCATTTT. It translates to CATSQNSNQPQHF.

This clonotype was detected a few times. The chain has TRBV5-1 and TRBJ1-6; D call uncertain. This CDR3 is 17 amino acids long. The V end was cut by 0 bases, the J end by 0 bases, with 10 bases between. Germline-derived CDR1 and CDR2 are SGHRS and YFSETQ. The CDR3 sequence: CASSLGPLSSYNSPLHF. The CDR3 DNA follows: TGCGCCAGCAGCTTGGGCCCTTTAAGCTCCTATAATTCACCCCTCCACTTT.

This clonotype was picked up many times. This chain uses TRBV18 with TRBJ1-5, with 8 bases identical to TRBD1. J lost 6 bases, V lost 2 bases, and 6 bases had no gene match. Germline lookup yields CDR1 KGHSH and CDR2 LQKENI. The CDR3 is 15 amino acids. The CDR3 here is CASSPTPQGGQPQHF. The CDR3 nucleotides are TGTGCCAGCTCACCAACCCCACAGGGGGGTCAGCCCCAGCATTTT.

The sample holds many counts of this clonotype. The rearrangement joins TRBV10-2 to TRBJ1-2; D is ambiguous. Trimming pared 1 base from V and 6 bases from J, leaving 6 bases between. CDR3 length: 12 amino acids. Per the germline V gene, CDR1 is WSHSY and CDR2 is SAAADI. CDR3 sequence reads: CASSELSDGYTF. The CDR3 nucleotides are TGCGCCAGCAGTGAGTTGTCAGATGGCTACACCTTC.

This clonotype was picked up many times. The chain links TRBV18 to TRBJ2-3; 11 bases fit TRBD2. The germline CDR1 and CDR2 sequences are KGHSH and LQKENI. V trimming: 3 bases; J trimming: 6 bases; junction bases outside the gene matches: 5. The CDR3 is 15 residues long. The CDR3 loop is CASSPGTSGGDTQYF. In DNA, the CDR3 is TGTGCCAGCTCACCCGGGACTAGCGGAGGGGATACGCAGTATTTT.

This clonotype was recorded many times. The chain's CDR3 is CASTLDAGLAGSEQFF. CDR3 in DNA: TGTGCCAGCACCCTGGATGCGGGACTAGCGGGATCTGAGCAGTTCTTC. The rearrangement joins TRBV9 to TRBJ2-1; 13 bases agree with TRBD2. Per the germline V gene, CDR1 is SGDLS and CDR2 is YYNGEE. J was trimmed by 9 bases and V by 6 bases; bases with no gene match: 12. The CDR3 sequence is 16 residues long.

This clonotype has a count of ten or more. V gene TRBV18 combines with J gene TRBJ2-7; 11 bases align to TRBD2. V gave up 3 bases and J gave up 5 bases; unmatched junction bases: 3. CDR1 and CDR2 from the germline V gene are KGHSH and LQKENI. This CDR3 contains 14 residues. The CDR3 nucleotides are TGTGCCAGCTCACCCATAGCGGGAGGGGACGAGCAGTACTTC. Its translation is CASSPIAGGDEQYF. Full variable domain (remainder filled in from reference TRBV18 and TRBJ2-7): NAGVMQNPRHLVRRRGQEARLRCSPMKGHSHVYWYRQLPEEGLKFMVYLQKENIIDESGMPKERFSAEFPKEGPSILRIQQVVRGDSAAYFCASSPIAGGDEQYFGPGTRLTVT.

The chain employs TRBV29-1 and TRBJ1-1; 11 bases fit TRBD1. Trimming at V came to 7 bases and at J to 3 bases, leaving 4 bases not matched to a gene. The germline V gene has CDR1 SQVTM and CDR2 ANQGSEA. There are 13 residues in the CDR3. The CDR3 DNA follows: TGCAGCGGGGGACAGGGGGGATACACTGAAGCTTTCTTT. This translates into CSGGQGGYTEAFF.

This clonotype showed up many times. The chain carries TRBV12-3 or TRBV12-4 and TRBJ1-1; 7 bases are shared with TRBD1. CDR3 size: 13 residues. V shed 6 bases, J shed 8 bases, and the junction held 9 bases outside the gene matches. Written as DNA, the CDR3 is TGTGCCAGCAGCTTGACAGGGAACGGGGAAGCTTTCTTT. It translates to CASSLTGNGEAFF.

This chain uses TRBV28 with TRBJ2-1, with 12 bases matching TRBD2. CDR3 size: 16 residues. The J segment lost 9 bases and the V segment lost 3 bases, leaving 9 bases of the junction unmatched. Germline V gene lookup returns CDR1 MDHEN and CDR2 SYDVKM. CDR3 nucleotide sequence: TGTGCCAGCAGTTTGGAGACTAGCGGGAGAAGAGGTGAGCAGTTCTTC. It encodes CASSLETSGRRGEQFF.

This clonotype appeared many times. The V call is TRBV20-1, the J call TRBJ1-4, with a tentative D call TRBD1 (5 bases). V lost 7 bases and J 4 bases, leaving 13 bases between the germline ends. Per germline, CDR1 DFQATT and CDR2 SNEGSKA (reference sequence). This CDR3 contains 13 residues. Here the CDR3 DNA reads TGCAGTGTCTCCCCAGGGCTTAATGAAAAACTGTTTTTT. This gives the protein CSVSPGLNEKLFF.

This sequence joins TRBV4-1 and TRBJ2-7, with 9 positions matching TRBD2. The CDR3 covers 16 residues. The V gene end was trimmed by 4 bases and the J gene end by 2 bases; junction bases not matched to a gene: 9. Germline V gene lookup returns CDR1 MGHRA and CDR2 YSYEKL. This CDR3 reads CASSPAGAGGAYEQYF. Written as DNA, the CDR3 is TGCGCCAGCAGCCCAGCAGGAGCGGGAGGCGCCTACGAGCAGTACTTC.